This T cell receptor beta chain comes out of a study of breast tumors, draining lymph nodes, adjacent tissues. This clonotype was counted ten times or more. The CDR3 runs to 14 residues. CDR1 and CDR2 from the germline V gene are SGHVS and FQNEAQ. The V gene lost 5 bases and the J gene lost 7 bases, with 14 bases spanning the gap. Each CDR3 protein gets one entry after TCRdb re-called the multiplex PCR reads with MiXCR. The table shows tens of thousands of distinct CDR3 sequences, with more than 25% occurring only once. The lymph nodes were axillary draining lymph nodes from breast cancer patients. The chain links TRBV7-8 to TRBJ1-4; the D is unclear. The clonotype originates from a female donor with breast cancer. Some clones in this sample may be carry-over from other donors' samples. Sequencing used axillary lymph node tissue. In DNA form, the CDR3 reads TGTGCCAGCAGCCCCCGGGTAAAAGTTGAAAAACTGTTTTTT. Encoded protein: CASSPRVKVEKLFF. Drawing the rest from reference TRBV7-8 and TRBJ1-4, the complete variable domain is GAGVSQSPRYKVAKRGQDVALRCDPISGHVSLFWYQQALGQGPEFLTYFQNEAQLDKSGLPSDRFFAERPEGSVSTLKIQRTQQEDSAVYLCASSPRVKVEKLFFGSGTQLSVL.